The subject of this entry is one T cell receptor (beta chain). The antigen is undetermined. TCRdb used MiXCR to reprocess the RT-PCR reads, holding one entry per CDR3 protein. The sample lists about 13,000 distinct CDR3 sequences, roughly four fifths seen once, with 1.7% in the top ten. This record belongs to a study of yellow fever vaccine responses in identical twins. Overall study findings and caveats: Twins' vaccine T cell responses were reported to seem partly convergent and partly personalized.

The source material was T cells from blood (PBMCs), unsorted or a sorted subset (not recorded which), sampled before or after yellow fever vaccination (not recorded which). The clonotype comes from a woman under 30 who received the yellow fever vaccine.

The CDR3 DNA sequence: TGTGCCAGCTCACTCGATGGCTATGGCTACACCTTC. It encodes CASSLDGYGYTF. This chain links TRBV18 with TRBJ1-2; D call uncertain. The V and J ends lost 4 bases and 4 bases respectively, with 7 bases between them. This CDR3 spans 12 amino acids. Germline CDR1 reads KGHSH; CDR2 reads LQKENI. The full variable domain, with the rest looked up from reference TRBV18 and TRBJ1-2, is NAGVMQNPRHLVRRRGQEARLRCSPMKGHSHVYWYRQLPEEGLKFMVYLQKENIIDESGMPKERFSAEFPKEGPSILRIQQVVRGDSAAYFCASSLDGYGYTFGSGTRLTVV.